The next 3 T cell receptor beta chains were all read from a single sample in a study of cytomegalovirus exposure and HLA in healthy donors. Researchers ran the PCR with 60 Vbeta and 13 Jbeta primers. Sequencing used immunoSEQ multiplex PCR; TCRdb keeps in-frame clones, though not all of them. In the table there are some 130,000 clones, around 80% of which are singletons. What was sequenced was PBMCs. The receptors derive from a man aged 40-50 years in good health and CMV-seropositive.

This clone was counted a single time. This chain joins TRBV6-6 and TRBJ2-7; D uncertain. The germline CDR1 and CDR2 sequences are MNHNY and SVGAGI (reference sequence). The CDR3 totals 15 residues. The ends were cut back, 0 bases at V and 0 bases at J, with 9 bases in the middle. The CDR3 spells CASSYSGPNSYEQYF. The DNA for the CDR3 is TGTGCCAGCAGTTACTCGGGCCCGAACTCCTACGAGCAGTACTTC.

CDR3 region: CASSRQGNTEAFF. The CDR3 DNA sequence: TGTGCCAGCAGTCGACAGGGAAACACTGAAGCTTTCTTT. The chain uses TRBV2 and TRBJ1-1; TRBD1 agrees at 7 bases. V shed 5 bases, J shed 2 bases, and the junction held 2 bases outside the gene matches. Germline lookup yields CDR1 SNHLY and CDR2 FYNNEI. The CDR3 extends over 13 amino acids.

The chain is built from TRBV19 and TRBJ1-1, with unresolved D. CDR3 size: 16 residues. Looked up from germline, CDR1 is LNHDA and CDR2 is SQIVND (reference sequence). Trimming pared 3 bases from V and 1 base from J, leaving 15 bases between. Here the CDR3 DNA reads TGTGCCAGTAGTATCGAAAGACGGAGCTCGAACACTGAAGCTTTCTTT. Its translation is CASSIERRSSNTEAFF.